Detailed here is one TCR beta chain. The data were taken from a study of T cell responses to AZD1222 COVID-19 vaccine. TCRdb keeps only in-frame clones here, not all; method: immunoSEQ multiplex PCR. Of approximately 150,000 clones listed, around 89% are singletons. Germline V gene data show CDR1 as SGHNT and CDR2 as YYREEE (reference sequence). The V end was cut by 0 bases, the J end by 5 bases, with 5 bases between. This CDR3 region has 12 residues. This receptor was identified in an adult in good health. The rearrangement links TRBV5-4 to TRBJ1-1; D is ambiguous. The sequenced sample was peripheral blood, obtained on day 0 of AZD1222 vaccination. The CDR3 is CASSLDFTEAFF. The CDR3 bases are TGTGCCAGCAGCTTGGATTTTACTGAAGCTTTCTTT.